The rows below give T cell receptor beta chains drawn from one sample of a study of T cells after yellow fever vaccination. TCRdb itself ran the 5' RACE reads through MiXCR, one entry per CDR3 protein. The sample holds around 150,000 distinct CDR3 sequences, 6% to 7.5% seen once. The specimen was CD4+ T cells sorted from PBMCs, collected 4 to 5 days after the first yellow fever vaccination. These receptors originate from a man aged 18 to 29 who received the YFV17D yellow fever vaccine. CDR3s include the opening cysteine and the closing phenylalanine or tryptophan. D genes are given only for firm matches. The size entry is marked missing in some rows and otherwise reads once, few, many or a size class.

v_call	d_call	j_call	clone_size	cdr3_aa	cdr3_nt
TRBV7-9	NA	TRBJ2-3	many	CASSLVDRDTQYF	TGTGCCAGCAGCTTGGTAGACAGAGATACGCAGTATTTT
TRBV7-7	TRBD2	TRBJ2-1	NA	CASSVSSGGYNEQFF	TGTGCTAGCAGCGTCTCTAGCGGGGGTTACAATGAGCAGTTCTTC
TRBV29-1	TRBD2	TRBJ2-1	few	CSVDRGAYNEQFF	TGCAGCGTTGACCGGGGGGCCTACAATGAGCAGTTCTTC
TRBV5-5	NA	TRBJ1-5	few	CASSLDQKPYQPQHF	TGTGCCAGCAGCTTGGACCAGAAGCCTTATCAGCCCCAGCATTTT
TRBV5-1	TRBD2	TRBJ2-1	many	CASSLFSRSGARVNEQFF	TGCGCCAGCAGCTTGTTCAGTCGTAGCGGGGCACGTGTCAATGAGCAGTTCTTC
TRBV19	NA	TRBJ2-5	NA	CASTRADQETQYF	TGTGCCAGTACTCGGGCAGATCAAGAGACCCAGTACTTC
TRBV12-3/TRBV12-4	NA	TRBJ2-3	NA	CASSLGWRSGTDTQYF	TGTGCCAGCAGTTTAGGGTGGAGGTCGGGCACAGATACGCAGTATTTT
TRBV7-9	TRBD1	TRBJ1-4	NA	CASSNPAGQGGKLFF	TGTGCCAGCAGCAACCCGGCTGGACAGGGAGGGAAACTGTTTTTT
TRBV7-2	NA	TRBJ2-5	few	CASSYQRGQETQYF	TGTGCCAGCAGTTATCAACGGGGACAAGAGACCCAGTACTTC
TRBV6-2/TRBV6-3	NA	TRBJ1-5	many	CASIAASGNQPQHF	TGTGCCAGCATTGCGGCGAGTGGCAATCAGCCCCAGCATTTT
TRBV6-1	NA	TRBJ2-2	few	CASNLNGELFF	TGTGCCAGCAACTTGAACGGGGAGCTGTTTTTT
TRBV7-2	TRBD2	TRBJ2-3	many	CASSFLSSGPPDTQYF	TGTGCCAGCAGCTTCTTATCTAGCGGGCCGCCCGATACGCAGTATTTT
TRBV24-1	TRBD1	TRBJ2-2	many	CATSDLRTGNTGELFF	TGTGCCACCAGTGATTTGCGGACAGGGAACACCGGGGAGCTGTTTTTT
TRBV21-1	NA	TRBJ2-5	NA	CASSRARPGGETQYF	TGTGCCAGCAGCCGGGCTAGACCTGGAGGTGAGACCCAGTACTTC
TRBV5-1	NA	TRBJ2-2	many	CASSSKISPGELFF	TGCGCCAGCAGCTCCAAAATTTCCCCCGGGGAGCTGTTTTTT
TRBV12-3/TRBV12-4	TRBD1	TRBJ2-2	NA	CASRTGLNTGELFF	TGTGCCAGCAGGACAGGGCTAAACACCGGGGAGCTGTTTTTT
TRBV24-1	NA	TRBJ1-2	few	CATSDSSNYGYTF	TGTGCCACCAGTGATTCCAGTAACTATGGCTACACCTTC
TRBV5-1	NA	TRBJ1-1	NA	CASSLDGVSTEAFF	TGCGCCAGCAGCTTGGACGGGGTTAGCACTGAAGCTTTCTTT
TRBV7-6	NA	TRBJ1-1	NA	CASSLGPQGNTEAFF	TGTGCCAGCAGCTTAGGCCCCCAGGGGAACACTGAAGCTTTCTTT
TRBV13	NA	TRBJ1-1	few	CASSRQINTEAFF	TGTGCCAGCAGCCGTCAGATCAACACTGAAGCTTTCTTT
TRBV30	NA	TRBJ2-2	many	CARTENTGELFF	TGTGCCCGGACAGAGAACACCGGGGAGCTGTTTTTT
TRBV11-2	TRBD1	TRBJ2-1	NA	CASSFRDRIYNEQFF	TGTGCCAGCAGCTTCCGGGACAGGATCTACAATGAGCAGTTCTTC
TRBV3-1	NA	TRBJ1-1	many	CASSQVPDTEAFF	TGTGCCAGCAGCCAAGTCCCAGACACTGAAGCTTTCTTT
TRBV15	NA	TRBJ1-5	few	CATSRATQPQHF	TGTGCCACCAGCAGAGCCACTCAGCCCCAGCATTTT
TRBV7-3	TRBD2	TRBJ2-1	many	CASSSTSGEQFF	TGTGCCAGCAGCTCGACTAGCGGTGAGCAGTTCTTC
TRBV11-1	NA	TRBJ1-4	NA	CASSDTKEKLFF	TGTGCCAGCAGCGATACTAAAGAAAAACTGTTTTTT